This T cell receptor (beta chain) was observed in a study of OX40 agonist ivuxolimab in advanced cancers. The study's findings and limits: Also showing low normalized T-cell clonal expansion were some of the nonresponders. Expanded peripheral T cells had an undetermined antigen specificity. Relative to CD4+, CD8+ T cells held more expanded clones on average.

As regards this clone: Its antigen is currently unknown.

Germline loops: CDR1 LNHDA, CDR2 SQIVND (reference sequence). The CDR3 extends over 15 amino acids. V was clipped by 8 bases and J by 1 base; unmatched bases: 6. Profiling relied on immunoSEQ multiplex PCR, and the TCRdb table lists in-frame clones only, not all of them. The sample includes tens of thousands of clones, 70% to 90% of them seen just once. This rearrangement joins TRBV19 to TRBJ2-5; 11 bases align to TRBD2. The clonotype originates from an adult with an advanced solid tumor such as melanoma, head and neck, liver or kidney cancer. The sequencing here drew on CD4+ or CD8+ T cells sorted from blood, taken in a trial of the OX40 agonist ivuxolimab. The chain's CDR3 is CASRQGLAVQETQYF. The CDR3 coding sequence is TGTGCCAGTCGCCAGGGACTAGCGGTCCAAGAGACCCAGTACTTC.